Below are 3 T cell receptor beta chains sequenced from a single sample in a study of identical twins. TCRdb independently ran MiXCR on the 5' RACE reads; one entry per CDR3 protein. This sample has nearly 650,000 distinct CDR3 sequences, with about 7% found just once. These data were likewise used in another study, on yellow fever vaccine responses in identical twins.

Specimen: PBMCs. The receptors come from a woman aged 18-35 years in good health.

Many counts were recorded for this clonotype. The rearrangement joins TRBV18 to TRBJ2-1; TRBD2 matches 10 bases. CDR3 size: 17 residues. The junction had 11 bases not matched to a gene; V was cut back by 0 bases and J by 9 bases. The V gene's germline CDR1 is KGHSH and CDR2 LQKENI. The CDR3 coding sequence is TGTGCCAGCTCACCACCGGGGATGGCTAGCGGGAGATCTGAGCAGTTCTTC. Translated: CASSPPGMASGRSEQFF.

The table lists this clonotype with a few counts. J is TRBJ1-5 and V is TRBV19, with 7 bases matching TRBD1. The germline V gene encodes CDR1 LNHDA and CDR2 SQIVND (reference sequence). This CDR3 is 17 amino acids long. The ends lost 8 bases at V and 1 base at J; junction bases unmatched: 14. This chain's CDR3 is CASGLMTGMGSNQPQHF. In DNA form, the CDR3 reads TGTGCCAGTGGACTAATGACAGGGATGGGGAGCAATCAGCCCCAGCATTTT.

This clonotype was found a few times. V usage is TRBV2 and J usage is TRBJ2-7; 9 positions agree with TRBD1. The junction had 5 bases not matched to a gene; V was cut back by 4 bases and J by 4 bases. CDR3 length equals 14 residues. Germline CDR1 SNHLY, CDR2 FYNNEI. The CDR3 DNA reads TGTGCCAGCAGTGGTAGGGACAGGGATTACGAGCAGTACTTC. This gives the protein CASSGRDRDYEQYF. Supplemented by reference TRBV2 and TRBJ2-7, the full variable domain reads EPEVTQTPSHQVTQMGQEVILRCVPISNHLYFYWYRQILGQKVEFLVSFYNNEISEKSEIFDDQFSVERPDGSNFTLKIRSTKLEDSAMYFCASSGRDRDYEQYFGPGTRLTVT.